Included here is one T cell receptor (beta chain) sequence, with context. Primers included in the PCR were 60 Vbeta and 13 Jbeta primers. The protocol was immunoSEQ multiplex PCR, while the TCRdb copy is restricted to in-frame clones and leaves out a portion. Of around 130,000 clones in the sample, under 85% were seen once. This record comes from a study of cytomegalovirus exposure and HLA in healthy donors. The germline V gene encodes CDR1 SEHNR and CDR2 FQNEAQ (reference sequence). The V and J ends lost 3 bases and 1 base respectively, with 7 bases between them. The CDR3 has 14 residues. The clonotype was recovered from a woman in her fifties or sixties in good health and CMV-seropositive. The sequenced sample was PBMCs. The chain has TRBV7-9 and TRBJ2-1; possible D gene TRBD2, 6 bases. The DNA for the CDR3 is TGTGCCAGCAGCTTGGGGGGTTCCTACAATGAGCAGTTCTTC. It yields the protein CASSLGGSYNEQFF.